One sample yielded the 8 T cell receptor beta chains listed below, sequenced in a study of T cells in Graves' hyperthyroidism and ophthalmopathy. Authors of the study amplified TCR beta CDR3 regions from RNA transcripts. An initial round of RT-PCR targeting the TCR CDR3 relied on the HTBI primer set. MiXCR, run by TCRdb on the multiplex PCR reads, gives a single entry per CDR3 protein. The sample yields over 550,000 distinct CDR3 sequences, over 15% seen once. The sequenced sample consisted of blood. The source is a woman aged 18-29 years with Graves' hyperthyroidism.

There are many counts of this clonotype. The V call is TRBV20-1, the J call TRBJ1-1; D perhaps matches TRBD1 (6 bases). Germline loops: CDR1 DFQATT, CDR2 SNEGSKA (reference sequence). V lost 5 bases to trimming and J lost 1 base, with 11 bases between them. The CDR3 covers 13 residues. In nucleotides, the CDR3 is TGCAGTGCTCTGGACAGTCAGAACACTGAAGCTTTCTTT. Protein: CSALDSQNTEAFF.

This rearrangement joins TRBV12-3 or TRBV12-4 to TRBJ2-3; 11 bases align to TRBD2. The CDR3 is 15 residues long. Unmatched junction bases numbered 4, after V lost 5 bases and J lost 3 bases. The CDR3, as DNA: TGTGCCAGCAGTCAACTAGCGGGGGAGACAGATACGCAGTATTTT. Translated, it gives CASSQLAGETDTQYF.

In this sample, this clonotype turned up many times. The CDR3 sequence is CASSVDRGYQETQYF. The CDR3 DNA is TGTGCCAGCAGTGTCGACAGGGGGTACCAAGAGACCCAGTACTTC. The chain combines TRBV12-3 or TRBV12-4 with TRBJ2-5, with TRBD1 matching over 9 bases. V gave up 5 bases and J gave up 0 bases; unmatched junction bases: 4. This CDR3 has 15 residues.

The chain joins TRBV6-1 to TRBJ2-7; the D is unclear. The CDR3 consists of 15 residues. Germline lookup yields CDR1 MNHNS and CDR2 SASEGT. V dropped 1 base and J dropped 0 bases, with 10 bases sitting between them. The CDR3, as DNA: TGTGCCAGCAGTGAAGAATCAGCTAACTCCTACGAGCAGTACTTC. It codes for CASSEESANSYEQYF.

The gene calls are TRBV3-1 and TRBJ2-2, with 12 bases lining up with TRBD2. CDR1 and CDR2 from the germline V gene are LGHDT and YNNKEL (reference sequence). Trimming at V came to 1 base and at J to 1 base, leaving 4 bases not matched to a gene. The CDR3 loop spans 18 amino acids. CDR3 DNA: TGTGCCAGCAGCCAAGCTAGCGGGGGGGCCGAGAACACCGGGGAGCTGTTTTTT. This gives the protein CASSQASGGAENTGELFF.

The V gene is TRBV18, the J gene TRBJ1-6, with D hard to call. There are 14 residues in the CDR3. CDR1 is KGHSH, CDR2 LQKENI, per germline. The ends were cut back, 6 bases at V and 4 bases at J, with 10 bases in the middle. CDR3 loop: CASSSGRYNSPLHF. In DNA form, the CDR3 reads TGTGCCAGCTCTAGCGGACGGTATAATTCACCCCTCCACTTT.

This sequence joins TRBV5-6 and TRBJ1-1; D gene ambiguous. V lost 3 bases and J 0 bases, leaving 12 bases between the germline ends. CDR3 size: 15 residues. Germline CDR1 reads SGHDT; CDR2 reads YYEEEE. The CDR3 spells CASSYLRQMNTEAFF. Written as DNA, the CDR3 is TGTGCCAGCAGCTATCTCCGGCAGATGAACACTGAAGCTTTCTTT.

DNA of the CDR3: TGTGCCAGCAGCCCACGGGACGGAGTCACTGAAGCTTTCTTT. Amino acid sequence: CASSPRDGVTEAFF. The rearrangement joins TRBV7-8 to TRBJ1-1; possibly TRBD1 for D (5 bases). This CDR3 comprises 14 residues. The germline CDR1 and CDR2 sequences are SGHVS and FQNEAQ. V was shortened by 5 bases and J by 4 bases, with 14 bases between the two germline ends.